The T cell receptor beta chain under discussion was sequenced for a study of naive and memory T cell subsets (dated by TCRdb to about 2017). General notes on the study: The study applied an open-source, UMI-based TCR alpha and beta sequencing pipeline to sorted naive and memory peripheral blood T cell subsets. The functional CMV T cell responses agreed completely with IgG serology results. RNA was DNase-treated and reverse transcribed with TCR constant-region primers, mostly using SuperScript III.

The germline V gene specifies SGHTA as CDR1 and FQGTGA as CDR2. Trimming accounts for 5 bases at V and 2 bases at J, while the number of junction bases matched to no gene is 8. Inclusive of the bounding cysteine and phenylalanine, the CDR3 is 17 residues long. Of the read, only the CDR3 DNA is kept; its 51 bases are in frame from base 1. The receptor library was made with UMI-ligation and nested PCR. The beta constant-region primer was an equimolar mix of two oligonucleotides covering both TRBC1 and TRBC2. The ligated cDNA went through four rounds of PCR with nested alpha and beta constant-region primers together with the SP2 primer. A single-stranded oligonucleotide bearing the SP2 primer plus a 12-nucleotide UMI was ligated onto the 3' end of the cDNA by T4 RNA ligase 1. The ligation reaction was incubated at 16°C for roughly 18-24 hours. To avoid over-amplification, PCR2 was usually performed as a SYBR Green qPCR and halted once a predetermined threshold was reached. Every purification after the first one was done using Agencourt AMPure XP magnetic beads. Libraries were quantified by Qubit and checked on a TapeStation, with a main peak expected near 650 bp. Sequencing of the pooled libraries was done on an Illumina MiSeq using v2 2x251 paired-end kits, which typically yielded roughly 0.95-2.3 million reads per sample. Each sample library was pooled at roughly 4.1 nM, and roughly 4.5-8% PhiX was included to improve cluster recognition. As for the original processing: V and J genes were assigned to Demultiplexor-processed FASTQ reads by Decombinator through tag matching, with a single base-pair mismatch being allowed. UMIs were used by Collapsinator to correct both sequencing errors and frequency errors arising from PCR heterogeneity. TCRs were translated and CDR3s were extracted from the conserved cysteine to the FGXG phenylalanine by CDR3Translator, with non-productive sequences being flagged. Gini, Shannon entropy and inverse Simpson indices were calculated on repertoires subsampled to equal numbers of UMI-defined TCRs. Within the linear range, a power law was fitted to clonotype abundance distributions using maximum likelihood. On one naive CD8 sample, the pipeline and MIGEC gave similar UMI counts, unique TCR numbers and clonal distributions. In one analysis, naive TCRs that were also found in any memory subset of the same donor were excluded from the naive repertoire. The repertoires were searched for roughly 7,000 CMV-associated CDR3 sequences that had been compiled from VDJdb and a published dataset. TCRdb ran its own pipeline on the public reads, namely fastp trimming at Q25 and MiXCR clone calling, and kept in-frame beta chains. Rows with one shared CDR3 protein collapse into an entry with the most common genes and DNA. TCRdb, not the original authors, processed these V and J calls. The sample has just over 80,000 distinct CDR3 sequences on record, 9% to 9.5% of them singletons. The ten largest make up less than 1.5% of the sample.

Separate amplification of TCR alpha and beta chain libraries was performed from the second PCR step onward. The CMV status of each donor was determined by measuring IFNgamma production from CD4+ T cells after fresh PBMCs had been stimulated overnight with CMV viral lysate. CD4 T cells were positively selected using Miltenyi beads, after which CD8 T cells were positively selected from the CD4-negative fraction. Cells were stained for CD3, CD4, CD8, CD45RA, CD27 and a live/dead dye and were sorted on a BD Aria II into four subsets based on CD45RA and CD27. Blood came from three healthy volunteers, each fractionated into CD4 and CD8 T cells and then into four differentiation subsets. Approximately 120 ml of peripheral blood was collected from each donor, and PBMC were isolated from the blood using Ficoll-Paque PLUS density-gradient centrifugation. Sorted cells were lysed in RLT buffer, after which RNA was extracted using a Qiagen RNeasy kit and stored at -80 degrees C.

This clonotype was counted between two and nine times. Which antigen it targets is not known. The sample holds no much larger clone one base away, and base qualities are not on file. General conclusions and limits of the study: The repertoire findings for the naive and memory subsets could not be validated against a ground truth because none was available. A few larger clonotypes were present in naive repertoires, especially CD8 naive repertoires, and these clonotypes were possibly memory cells re-expressing CD45RA. RNA-based TCR counts may be affected by expression changes linked to T cell activation and differentiation. The abundance of TCRs followed a power law with an exponent that differed between naive and memory subsets yet stayed consistent across the three individuals. After error correction, only a single occurrence was seen for over 95% of naive TCR sequences, so much steeper abundance distributions were produced than in memory subsets. Single alpha or beta chain sequences, rather than paired alpha/beta receptors, were used to define clonotypes. In both CD4 and CD8 cells, a rise in Gini index and a fall in Shannon and inverse Simpson diversity were observed from naive through CM, EM and EMRA.

Sequences were obtained from naive CD8+ T cells from blood. Sample cell subset or site, as interpreted from the label and publication: naive T cells, CD45RA high CD27+. The sequence links TRBV7-3 to TRBJ2-1, with 11 bases matching TRBD2. The receptor comes from a human donor in good health. The nucleotides are TGTGCCAGCAGCCGAGAACTAGCGGGAGTACCCTACAATGAGCAGTTCTTC. Its translation is CASSRELAGVPYNEQFF.